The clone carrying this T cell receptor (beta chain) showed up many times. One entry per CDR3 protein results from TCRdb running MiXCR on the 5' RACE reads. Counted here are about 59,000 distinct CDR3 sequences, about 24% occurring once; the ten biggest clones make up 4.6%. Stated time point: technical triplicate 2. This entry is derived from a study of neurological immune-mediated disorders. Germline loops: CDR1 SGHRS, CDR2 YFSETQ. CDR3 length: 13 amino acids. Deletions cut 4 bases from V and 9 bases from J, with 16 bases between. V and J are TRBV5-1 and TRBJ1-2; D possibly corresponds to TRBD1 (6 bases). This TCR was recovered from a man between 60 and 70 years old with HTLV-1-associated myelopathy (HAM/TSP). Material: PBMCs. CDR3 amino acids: CASSQGLQGSYTF. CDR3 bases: TGCGCCAGCAGCCAGGGGCTTCAGGGGAGCTACACCTTC.